Described below is a single T cell receptor beta chain sequence and its context. The sample comes from a study of blood T cell repertoires in COVID-19. Germline CDR1 reads MDHEN; CDR2 reads SYDVKM. The CDR3 runs 15 residues. V was trimmed by 6 bases and J by 5 bases, leaving 19 bases between them. Some clones are missing from TCRdb's copy, which holds only in-frame ones; the method was immunoSEQ multiplex PCR. The sample lists just under 100,000 clones, roughly 84% seen once, with approximately 12% in the top ten. This TCR derives from a woman aged 55-69 years in a cohort sampled during active or convalescent COVID-19. V and J are TRBV28 and TRBJ2-5; D uncertain. What was sequenced was peripheral blood. The CDR3, as DNA: TGTGCCAGCAGAATGGGCCCTGGTGTCTGGGAGACCCAGTACTTC. This sequence encodes CASRMGPGVWETQYF.